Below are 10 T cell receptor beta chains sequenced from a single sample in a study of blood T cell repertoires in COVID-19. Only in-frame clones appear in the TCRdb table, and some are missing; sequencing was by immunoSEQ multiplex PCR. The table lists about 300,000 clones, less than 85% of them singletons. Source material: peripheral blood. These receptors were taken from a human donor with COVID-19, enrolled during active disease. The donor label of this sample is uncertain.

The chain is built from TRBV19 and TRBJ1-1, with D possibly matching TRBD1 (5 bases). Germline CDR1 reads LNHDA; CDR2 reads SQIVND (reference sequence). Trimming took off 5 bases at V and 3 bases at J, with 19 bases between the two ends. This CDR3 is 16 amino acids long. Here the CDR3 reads CASSPLVSGDYTEAFF. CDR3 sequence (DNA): TGTGCCAGTAGTCCGCTCGTGTCGGGGGATTACACTGAAGCTTTCTTT.

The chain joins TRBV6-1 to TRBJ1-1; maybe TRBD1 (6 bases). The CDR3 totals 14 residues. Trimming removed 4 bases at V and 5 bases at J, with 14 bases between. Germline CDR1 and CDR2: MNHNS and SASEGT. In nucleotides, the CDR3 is TGTGCCAGCAGTGGGACCACAGGGAGAACTGAAGCTTTCTTT. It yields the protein CASSGTTGRTEAFF.

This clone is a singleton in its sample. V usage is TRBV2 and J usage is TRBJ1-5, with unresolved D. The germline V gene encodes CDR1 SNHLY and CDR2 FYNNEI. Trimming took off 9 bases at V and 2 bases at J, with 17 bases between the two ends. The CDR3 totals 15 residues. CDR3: CASQARENGNQPQHF. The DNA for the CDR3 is TGTGCCAGTCAAGCCCGGGAGAACGGCAATCAGCCCCAGCATTTT.

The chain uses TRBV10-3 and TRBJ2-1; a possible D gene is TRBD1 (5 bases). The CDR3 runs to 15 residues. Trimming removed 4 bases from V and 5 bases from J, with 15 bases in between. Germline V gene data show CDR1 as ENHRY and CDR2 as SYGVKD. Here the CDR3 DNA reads TGTGCCATCAGTGCGGTGGGATGGGGCGACAATGAGCAGTTCTTC. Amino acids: CAISAVGWGDNEQFF.

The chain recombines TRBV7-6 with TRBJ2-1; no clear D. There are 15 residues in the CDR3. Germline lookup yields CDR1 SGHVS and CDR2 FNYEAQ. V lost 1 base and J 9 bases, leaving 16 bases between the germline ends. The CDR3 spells CASSLGGSRVGEQFF. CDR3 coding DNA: TGTGCCAGCAGCTTAGGTGGTAGTCGGGTAGGTGAGCAGTTCTTC.

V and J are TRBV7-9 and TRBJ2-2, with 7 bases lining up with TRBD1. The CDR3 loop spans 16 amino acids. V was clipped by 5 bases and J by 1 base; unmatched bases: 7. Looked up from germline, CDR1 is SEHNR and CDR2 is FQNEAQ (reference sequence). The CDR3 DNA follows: TGTGCCAGCAGCAGACCGACAGGGTTGAACACCGGGGAGCTGTTTTTT. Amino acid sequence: CASSRPTGLNTGELFF.

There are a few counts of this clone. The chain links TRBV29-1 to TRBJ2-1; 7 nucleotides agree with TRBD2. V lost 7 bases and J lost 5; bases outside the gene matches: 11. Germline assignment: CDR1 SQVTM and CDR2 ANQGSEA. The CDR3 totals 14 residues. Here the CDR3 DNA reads TGCAGCGCCGCTAGCGGTTTACTCAACAATGAGCAGTTCTTC. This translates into CSAASGLLNNEQFF.

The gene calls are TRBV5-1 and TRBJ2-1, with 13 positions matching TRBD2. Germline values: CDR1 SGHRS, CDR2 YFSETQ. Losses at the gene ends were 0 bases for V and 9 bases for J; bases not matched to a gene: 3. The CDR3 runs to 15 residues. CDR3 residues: CASSLALAGGGEQFF. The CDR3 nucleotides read TGCGCCAGCAGCTTGGCACTAGCGGGAGGGGGTGAGCAGTTCTTC.

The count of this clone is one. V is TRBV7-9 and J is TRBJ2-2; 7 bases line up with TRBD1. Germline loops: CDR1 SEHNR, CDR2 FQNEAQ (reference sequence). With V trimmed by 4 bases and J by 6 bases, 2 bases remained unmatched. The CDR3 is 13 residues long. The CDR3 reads CASSSDRAGELFF. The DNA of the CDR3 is TGTGCCAGCAGCTCAGACAGGGCCGGGGAGCTGTTTTTT.

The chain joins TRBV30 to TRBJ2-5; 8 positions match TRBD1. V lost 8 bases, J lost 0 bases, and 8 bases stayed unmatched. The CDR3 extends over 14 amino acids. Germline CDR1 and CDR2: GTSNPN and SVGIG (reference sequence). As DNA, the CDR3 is TGTGCCGTCGCTCGGACAGGGCACCAAGAGACCCAGTACTTC. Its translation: CAVARTGHQETQYF.